Sequencing of this T cell receptor (beta chain) was carried out in a study of memory CD4+ T cells and cytomegalovirus serostatus. The overall study: Donors were healthy Belgian adults, several CMV seropositive and 24 seronegative.

Profiling relied on immunoSEQ multiplex PCR, and the TCRdb table lists in-frame clones only, not all of them. The table includes tens of thousands of clones, roughly three quarters detected once. On this clone: Its antigen is unknown.

Losses at the gene ends were 4 bases for V and 5 bases for J; bases not matched to a gene: 7. CDR1 MNHNS and CDR2 SASEGT come from the germline V gene. CDR3 length: 15 residues. Findings of the study overall: Suggested: most of the CMV-linked TCR signature lies in CD4+ memory cells.

Single viable CD3+CD4+CD8-CD45RO+ cells were sorted as the memory CD4+ T cells. What was sequenced was memory CD4+ T cells from blood. J is TRBJ2-3 and V is TRBV6-1; 9 bases align to TRBD1. The sequence was collected from an adult in good health and CMV-seronegative. The CDR3 here is CASSAPGQGIDTQYF. The CDR3 bases are TGTGCCAGCAGTGCACCGGGACAGGGTATAGATACGCAGTATTTT.